This is a list of T cell receptor beta chains from one sample in a study of control samples from healthy donors and cancer patients. The data were produced by immunoSEQ multiplex PCR, yet TCRdb's version contains in-frame clones alone and is incomplete. The table has some 100,000 clones, roughly 91% seen once. Sequenced sample: blood. These TCRs come from a woman between 45 and 65 years old in good health. Both conserved end residues are part of each CDR3. D genes are given only for firm matches. Clone sizes are given selectively: once, few, many, or a class where the clone is expanded.

clone size | J gene | D gene | V gene | CDR3 protein | CDR3 DNA
few | TRBJ1-2 | . | TRBV11-2 | CASGGGYGYTF | TGTGCCAGCGGTGGTGGCTATGGCTACACCTTC
. | TRBJ2-1 | . | TRBV6-5 | CASSYHTKTEQFF | TGTGCCAGCAGCTACCACACAAAGACTGAGCAGTTCTTC
. | TRBJ2-1 | TRBD2 | TRBV14 | CASSQSGGLDNEQFF | TGTGCCAGCAGCCAAAGCGGGGGGTTGGACAATGAGCAGTTCTTC
. | TRBJ2-3 | . | TRBV4-2 | CASSQLGKQGGVFPDTQYF | TGTGCCAGCAGCCAGCTGGGCAAGCAAGGGGGGGTTTTCCCAGATACGCAGTATTTT
. | TRBJ1-2 | . | TRBV6-5 | CASRPHREGGYTF | TGTGCCAGCAGACCCCATCGGGAGGGTGGCTACACCTTC
. | TRBJ2-5 | . | TRBV4-1 | CASSRTYGETQYF | TGCGCCAGCAGCCGGACTTATGGCGAGACCCAGTACTTC
. | TRBJ2-1 | . | TRBV3-1/TRBV3-2 | CAELEGTFNEQFF | TGTGCCGAACTCGAGGGGACTTTCAATGAGCAGTTCTTC
. | TRBJ2-5 | TRBD2 | TRBV27 | CASRRTSGGFQETQYF | TGTGCCAGCAGGAGAACTAGCGGGGGGTTCCAAGAGACCCAGTACTTC
once | TRBJ2-7 | . | TRBV12-3/TRBV12-4 | CASSQTGTYEQYF | TGTGCCAGCAGCCAGACAGGCACCTACGAGCAGTACTTC
. | TRBJ2-2 | . | TRBV24-1 | CATSDFPQTGTGELFF | TGTGCCACCAGTGATTTCCCTCAAACAGGCACCGGGGAGCTGTTTTTT
. | TRBJ2-7 | . | TRBV12-3/TRBV12-4 | CASSATAYEQYF | TGTGCCAGCAGTGCGACAGCCTACGAGCAGTACTTC